This TCR beta chain is from a study of blood T cell repertoires in COVID-19. On the study more broadly: Some COVID-19 samples were acute and others convalescent; all came from the United States, Italy and Spain. From T cells, B-cell-depleted T cells, or PBMCs came the material, which was cDNA or gDNA.

Germline V gene sequence: CDR1 SGHTS, CDR2 YDEGEE. This CDR3 contains 16 residues. The J segment lost 7 bases and the V segment lost 4 bases, leaving 11 bases of the junction unmatched. Participant-given clinical history determined each cohort assignment. How the authors handled the data: Reference gene primer amplification yielded estimated nucleated cell counts. Here immunoSEQ multiplex PCR was the method, and the copy in TCRdb shows in-frame clones only, minus some. V, J and clone size are those of that table, while D and trimming were read from the DNA. The sample carries 200,000 to 250,000 clones, about nine tenths recorded once.

Sequenced input: PBMCs or T cells enriched from blood (not recorded which). The chain recombines TRBV5-8 with TRBJ1-6, with 7 bases lining up with TRBD1. The receptor comes from a young woman with acute COVID-19. DNA for the CDR3: TGTGCCAGCAGCGCACTGACAGGGAGAGGAAATTCACCCCTCCACTTT. Translation gives CASSALTGRGNSPLHF.